Listed here are 21 T cell receptor beta chains from one sample, sequenced in a study of blood T cell repertoires in COVID-19. TCRdb keeps only in-frame clones here, not all; method: immunoSEQ multiplex PCR. The sample has hundreds of thousands of clones; around 87% are singletons. Sequencing was done on a sample of peripheral blood. Receptors originate from a woman in her forties or fifties who had recovered from COVID-19.

The chain uses TRBV24-1 and TRBJ1-1, with a possible D match to TRBD1 (5 bases). Trimming stripped 3 bases from V and 10 bases from J, with 14 bases between. Germline CDR1 is KGHDR and CDR2 is SFDVKD. The CDR3 consists of 13 residues. CDR3: CATSDPGLRGAFF. The CDR3 DNA reads as TGTGCCACCAGTGATCCGGGCTTAAGGGGAGCTTTCTTT.

On this clone itself: Other nucleotide sequences in the sample specify the same CDR3. This chain connects TRBV5-1 to TRBJ1-3; D remains ambiguous. CDR1 is SGHRS, CDR2 YFSETQ, per germline. V lost 0 bases, J lost 2 bases, and 9 bases lay in between. CDR3 size: 15 residues. The CDR3 DNA reads TGCGCCAGCAGCTTGGAGGCAGGCACTGGAAACACCATATATTTT. This translates into CASSLEAGTGNTIYF.

The rearrangement links TRBV30 to TRBJ1-2; D gene uncertain. V was cut by 3 bases and J by 5 bases, with 10 bases left in between. This CDR3 is built from 12 residues. CDR1 is GTSNPN and CDR2 is SVGIG in the germline V gene (reference sequence). The CDR3 loop reads CAWSGGSYGYTF. The CDR3 nucleotides are TGTGCCTGGAGCGGAGGAAGTTATGGCTACACCTTC.

The chain employs TRBV5-6 and TRBJ1-2; D remains unclear. CDR3 length: 14 residues. CDR1 is SGHDT, CDR2 YYEEEE, per germline. Trimming left V 4 bases short and J 4 bases short, with 14 bases between. The CDR3, as DNA: TGTGCCAGCAGCGGGAGCGGTGGCCCCTATGGCTACACCTTC. Protein: CASSGSGGPYGYTF.

The chain employs TRBV6-1 and TRBJ2-7; TRBD1 aligns across 8 bases. Germline CDR1 and CDR2: MNHNS and SASEGT. V was pared by 2 bases and J by 4 bases, with 10 bases of the junction left unmatched. The CDR3 is 16 residues long. CDR3 DNA: TGTGCCAGCAGTGAACCTCAGGGCAGGGGGCCTTACGAGCAGTACTTC. Translated, it gives CASSEPQGRGPYEQYF.

To note about this clone: Other DNA variants within this sample encode the same CDR3. This chain links TRBV19 with TRBJ1-1; D remains unclear. CDR1 is LNHDA, CDR2 SQIVND, per germline (reference sequence). CDR3 size: 14 residues. Trimming cost V 1 base and J 0 bases, with 6 bases left between them. CDR3 region: CASSIGRVNTEAFF. For the CDR3, the DNA is TGTGCCAGTAGTATAGGAAGAGTGAACACTGAAGCTTTCTTT.

V gene TRBV7-2 combines with J gene TRBJ2-7; no clear D gene. The CDR3 spans 11 residues. Trimming took off 2 bases at V and 5 bases at J, with 4 bases between the two ends. The germline V gene has CDR1 SGHTA and CDR2 FQGNSA. The CDR3 region is CASSLQNEQYF. CDR3 in DNA: TGTGCCAGCAGCTTACAGAACGAGCAGTACTTC.

The CDR3 reads CASSSSGTGFGAQHF. The CDR3 DNA sequence: TGTGCCAGCAGCTCGTCCGGGACAGGGTTTGGGGCCCAGCATTTT. This chain joins TRBV5-6 and TRBJ1-5; 9 bases agree with TRBD1. The V gene's germline CDR1 is SGHDT and CDR2 YYEEEE. This CDR3 region has 15 residues. Germline trimming cut 3 bases from V and 11 bases from J; bases unmatched to any gene: 12.

The J gene is TRBJ2-7, the V gene TRBV19; 11 nucleotides match TRBD1. Trimming cost V 5 bases and J 6 bases; bases outside gene matches: 6. The CDR3 sequence is 14 residues long. The germline gives CDR1 LNHDA, CDR2 SQIVND (reference sequence). DNA of the CDR3: TGTGCCAGTAGTCCATGGACAGGGGGCCTCGAGCAGTACTTC. Translation gives CASSPWTGGLEQYF.

J is TRBJ1-2 and V is TRBV5-5; D is unresolved. V lost 2 bases and J 2 bases, leaving 7 bases between the germline ends. Germline CDR1 is SGHKS and CDR2 is YYEKEE (reference sequence). The CDR3 contains 13 residues. The CDR3 nucleotides read TGTGCCAGCAGCTTTGCCGAGAACTATGGCTACACCTTC. Translation gives CASSFAENYGYTF.

The genes are TRBV5-1 and TRBJ2-1; possible D gene TRBD1, 6 bases. This CDR3 is built from 14 residues. V was clipped by 2 bases and J by 7 bases, with 13 bases between them. Germline loops: CDR1 SGHRS, CDR2 YFSETQ. The CDR3 DNA follows: TGCGCCAGCAGCTTAACAGGGAGCCCGAATGAGCAGTTCTTC. Translated: CASSLTGSPNEQFF.

V and J are TRBV24-1 and TRBJ2-3, with 8 bases fitting TRBD1. Trimming cost V 7 bases and J 1 base; bases outside gene matches: 3. The CDR3 totals 14 residues. Germline CDR1 KGHDR, CDR2 SFDVKD. The CDR3 loop reads CATRQTGGTDTQYF. The CDR3 nucleotides read TGTGCCACCAGGCAGACAGGGGGCACAGATACGCAGTATTTT.

The V call is TRBV7-2, the J call TRBJ1-1, with D possibly matching TRBD1 (6 bases). This CDR3 is built from 16 residues. V lost 1 base and J lost 4, with 16 bases in between. Germline V gene data show CDR1 as SGHTA and CDR2 as FQGNSA. CDR3 nucleotide sequence: TGTGCCAGCAGCTTAGAGGGGGGAGGGGTACGCACTGAAGCTTTCTTT. This translates into CASSLEGGGVRTEAFF.

V and J are TRBV18 and TRBJ2-7, with 8 bases aligning to TRBD2. Germline V gives CDR1 KGHSH, CDR2 LQKENI. Unmatched junction bases numbered 6, after V lost 2 bases and J lost 6 bases. CDR3 length: 14 residues. CDR3: CASSPLSGGGEQYF. The CDR3 DNA sequence: TGTGCCAGCTCACCATTGAGCGGGGGCGGCGAGCAGTACTTC.

This chain links TRBV10-3 with TRBJ1-4; perhaps TRBD1 as D (5 bases). In germline, CDR1 is ENHRY, CDR2 SYGVKD. The CDR3 covers 12 residues. The V gene lost 10 bases and the J gene lost 5 bases, with 11 bases spanning the gap. The CDR3 loop reads CATQGENEKLFF. The CDR3 DNA is TGTGCCACCCAGGGTGAAAATGAAAAACTGTTTTTT.

V gene TRBV5-8 combines with J gene TRBJ2-3; D may be TRBD2 (5 bases). From germline, CDR1 is SGHTS and CDR2 YDEGEE. The V and J ends lost 4 bases and 3 bases respectively, with 12 bases between them. The CDR3 is made up of 14 amino acids. The CDR3 sequence: CASSLEGATDTQYF. As DNA, the CDR3 is TGTGCCAGCAGCCTCGAGGGAGCAACAGATACGCAGTATTTT.

This clone was seen just once. This sequence joins TRBV23-1 and TRBJ1-6; D not resolved. TRBV23-1 is an ORF; its function is uncertain. The CDR3 is made up of 18 amino acids. Trimming stripped 2 bases from V and 7 bases from J, with 21 bases between. Written as DNA, the CDR3 is TGCGCCAGCAGTCAAATCTCCTGTCTTTGTTTTTTAAATTCACCCCTCCACTTT. Amino acids: CASSQISCLCFLNSPLHF.

The rearrangement joins TRBV28 to TRBJ1-2, with D tentatively TRBD1 (6 bases). Germline loops: CDR1 MDHEN, CDR2 SYDVKM. The CDR3 has 13 amino acids. V was shortened by 10 bases and J by 4 bases, with 16 bases between the two germline ends. For the CDR3, the DNA is TGTGCCACGCACCCAGGGGCAGGCTATGGCTACACCTTC. Residues: CATHPGAGYGYTF.

J is TRBJ1-4 and V is TRBV9, with 7 bases fitting TRBD1. Germline V lookup: CDR1 SGDLS, CDR2 YYNGEE. V lost 0 bases, J lost 7 bases, and 6 bases stayed unmatched. The CDR3 is made up of 15 amino acids. The CDR3 loop is CASSVGPGGSEKLFF. Here the CDR3 DNA reads TGTGCCAGCAGCGTAGGGCCAGGGGGTAGTGAAAAACTGTTTTTT.

The genes are TRBV27 and TRBJ2-5; TRBD1 aligns across 8 bases. Germline loops: CDR1 MNHEY, CDR2 SMNVEV (reference sequence). V was clipped by 5 bases and J by 5 bases; unmatched bases: 4. The CDR3 totals 13 residues. The CDR3 is CASSHQGAETQYF. CDR3 nucleotides: TGTGCCAGCAGTCACCAGGGGGCGGAGACCCAGTACTTC.

The chain is built from TRBV5-1 and TRBJ2-7; 14 positions match TRBD2. Trimming at V came to 4 bases and at J to 4 bases, leaving 7 bases not matched to a gene. The germline gives CDR1 SGHRS, CDR2 YFSETQ. CDR3 size: 16 residues. Written as DNA, the CDR3 is TGCGCCAGCAGCATGGGACTAGCGGGAGTGGAGTACGAGCAGTACTTC. Encoded protein: CASSMGLAGVEYEQYF.